This T cell receptor beta chain was obtained from a study of cytomegalovirus exposure and HLA in healthy donors. Germline lookup yields CDR1 SGHVS and CDR2 FQNEAQ. J gave up 2 bases and V 4 bases, and 4 bases lay outside the gene matches. The CDR3 is 14 amino acids. The primer mix had 60 Vbeta and 13 Jbeta primers. Profiled with immunoSEQ multiplex PCR; TCRdb holds only in-frame clones, not every one. In the table there are over 110,000 clones, about four fifths of which are singletons. The sequencing sample was made of PBMCs. This TCR came from a woman aged 18-30 years in good health and CMV-seropositive. V gene TRBV7-8 combines with J gene TRBJ2-5, with 7 positions matching TRBD1. The CDR3: CASSYRDRQETQYF. The CDR3 DNA sequence: TGTGCCAGCAGCTACCGGGACAGACAAGAGACCCAGTACTTC.